Following are 4 T cell receptor beta chains from one sample sequenced in a study of blood T cell repertoires in COVID-19. Repertoires were generated with immunoSEQ multiplex PCR, while TCRdb's copy carries only in-frame clones and drops some. The sample has 200,000 to 250,000 clones; about 87% are singletons. Sequencing was done on a sample of peripheral blood. These TCRs come from a man in his sixties who had recovered from COVID-19.

The chain is built from TRBV6-5 and TRBJ2-2, with 7 positions matching TRBD2. V shed 10 bases, J shed 3 bases, and the junction held 11 bases outside the gene matches. CDR3 length: 15 amino acids. The germline V gene has CDR1 MNHEY and CDR2 SVGAGI. The CDR3 region has the DNA TGTGCCACCCAAAGCGGGACCTCGGACACCGGGGAGCTGTTTTTT. This sequence encodes CATQSGTSDTGELFF.

This sequence joins TRBV7-3 and TRBJ2-7; 7 nucleotides match TRBD2. The CDR3 spans 16 residues. CDR1 and CDR2 (germline): SGHTA, FQGTGA. J was trimmed by 0 bases and V by 5 bases; bases with no gene match: 10. CDR3 in amino acids: CASSPRRSSGSYEQYF. Here the CDR3 DNA reads TGTGCCAGCAGCCCCCGGCGGTCTAGCGGCTCCTACGAGCAGTACTTC.

The chain has TRBV7-9 and TRBJ1-6; 8 nucleotides line up with TRBD1. Trimming cost V 5 bases and J 4 bases; bases outside gene matches: 4. Germline CDR1 and CDR2: SEHNR and FQNEAQ (reference sequence). The CDR3 runs to 15 residues. This CDR3 is CASSRGQAYNSPLHF. The CDR3 DNA reads as TGTGCCAGCAGCCGGGGACAGGCTTATAATTCACCCCTCCACTTT.

This clone was observed once. The gene calls are TRBV5-1 and TRBJ1-2, with D possibly being TRBD1 (6 bases). The CDR3 contains 13 residues. Germline V gene lookup returns CDR1 SGHRS and CDR2 YFSETQ. With 0 bases removed from V and 7 bases from J, the gap between germline ends came to 10 bases. CDR3 protein: CASSLAVGGGYTF. In DNA form, the CDR3 reads TGCGCCAGCAGCTTGGCCGTAGGGGGTGGCTACACCTTC. Full variable domain (outside the CDR3, taken from reference TRBV5-1 and TRBJ1-2): KAGVTQTPRYLIKTRGQQVTLSCSPISGHRSVSWYQQTPGQGLQFLFEYFSETQRNKGNFPGRFSGRQFSNSRSEMNVSTLELGDSALYLCASSLAVGGGYTFGSGTRLTVV.